These 13 T cell receptor beta chains share one sample of origin, sequenced in a study of somatic mutations in cytotoxic T cells in rheumatoid arthritis. The table came from immunoSEQ multiplex PCR; TCRdb's copy has only in-frame clones and leaves some out. The sample includes fewer than 30,000 clones, more than 75% of them seen just once. The sequenced sample was CD8+ T cells sorted from blood. The source is a man between 45 and 60 years old in good health.

Here the CDR3 DNA reads TGTGCCAGCAGTGAAGGGACAGGGCTGGGAAAGCCCCAGCATTTT. Amino acids: CASSEGTGLGKPQHF. The V and J genes are TRBV6-1 and TRBJ1-5; 8 nucleotides align to TRBD1. Trimming took 1 base from V and 8 from J; bases not matched to a gene: 7. The CDR3 sequence is 15 residues long. Germline loops: CDR1 MNHNS, CDR2 SASEGT.

This chain links TRBV5-6 with TRBJ2-5, with 8 bases lining up with TRBD2. The CDR3 has 16 amino acids. Unmatched junction bases numbered 11, after V lost 4 bases and J lost 3 bases. Germline lookup yields CDR1 SGHDT and CDR2 YYEEEE. CDR3 protein: CASSLPSGTSKETQYF. The CDR3 nucleotides are TGTGCCAGCAGCCTGCCCTCCGGGACTAGTAAAGAGACCCAGTACTTC.

The chain couples TRBV27 to TRBJ1-1, with a tentative D call TRBD1 (6 bases). Germline V CDR1 and CDR2: MNHEY, SMNVEV (reference sequence). V was cut by 7 bases and J by 1 base, with 13 bases left in between. This CDR3 comprises 14 residues. CDR3 DNA: TGTGCCAGCACACCCCGGGACAAGAACACTGAAGCTTTCTTT. This encodes CASTPRDKNTEAFF.

The chain combines TRBV27 with TRBJ1-1; maybe TRBD1 (5 bases). The CDR3 spans 14 residues. The ends were cut back, 1 base at V and 3 bases at J, with 9 bases in the middle. Germline V gives CDR1 MNHEY, CDR2 SMNVEV (reference sequence). CDR3 sequence reads: CASSLLGEDTEAFF. The CDR3 DNA sequence: TGTGCCAGCAGTTTATTGGGGGAGGACACTGAAGCTTTCTTT.

V gene TRBV6-1 combines with J gene TRBJ1-5, with TRBD1 matching 7 bases. There are 18 residues in the CDR3. V gave up 0 bases and J gave up 1 base; unmatched junction bases: 9. Looked up from germline, CDR1 is MNHNS and CDR2 is SASEGT. Here the CDR3 reads CASSEAKTGILSNQPQHF. The DNA for the CDR3 is TGTGCCAGCAGTGAAGCAAAGACAGGGATTTTGAGCAATCAGCCCCAGCATTTT.

This clone was detected only once. The chain couples TRBV10-3 to TRBJ2-1; 10 positions agree with TRBD2. This CDR3 has 16 amino acids. The junction had 5 bases not matched to a gene; V was cut back by 0 bases and J by 6 bases. The germline V gene encodes CDR1 ENHRY and CDR2 SYGVKD. The CDR3 nucleotides read TGTGCCATCAGTGAGTCTGTAGCGGGAGGCTTCAATGAGCAGTTCTTC. Translation gives CAISESVAGGFNEQFF.

The chain recombines TRBV5-1 with TRBJ2-2; D ambiguous. The V end was cut by 5 bases, the J end by 1 base, with 9 bases between. The length of the CDR3 is 14 residues. Germline CDR1 SGHRS, CDR2 YFSETQ. CDR3 nucleotides: TGCGCCAGCAGTACCCGGGTGAACACCGGGGAGCTGTTTTTT. It specifies CASSTRVNTGELFF.

This clone came up once. This sequence joins TRBV14 and TRBJ2-3; 10 bases fit TRBD2. The CDR3 sequence is 16 residues long. Losses at the gene ends were 5 bases for V and 0 bases for J; bases not matched to a gene: 5. CDR1 and CDR2 from the germline V gene are SGHDN and FVKESK. The CDR3 bases are TGTGCCAGCAGCATGACTAGCGGGTTGAGCACAGATACGCAGTATTTT. This encodes CASSMTSGLSTDTQYF.

This chain connects TRBV4-1 to TRBJ2-7, with a weak D call TRBD1 (6 bases). V was cut by 1 base and J by 2 bases, with 12 bases left in between. Germline V lookup: CDR1 MGHRA, CDR2 YSYEKL. The CDR3 totals 15 residues. The CDR3 DNA reads TGCGCCAGCAGCCAAGGGTCGGGACAAACCTACGAGCAGTACTTC. This translates into CASSQGSGQTYEQYF.

The CDR3 coding sequence is TGTGCCAGCAGCTTAGTGGCTGATGCCTACGAGCAGTACTTC. This gives the protein CASSLVADAYEQYF. The genes are TRBV13 and TRBJ2-7; D uncertain. CDR3 length: 14 amino acids. Trimming shortened V by 1 base and J by 2 bases, and 9 bases separated the two germline ends. The germline V gene encodes CDR1 PRHDT and CDR2 FYEKMQ (reference sequence). The variable domain in full, with the rest retrieved from reference TRBV13 and TRBJ2-7, is AAGVIQSPRHLIKEKRETATLKCYPIPRHDTVYWYQQGPGQDPQFLISFYEKMQSDKGSIPDRFSAQQFSDYHSELNMSSLELGDSALYFCASSLVADAYEQYFGPGTRLTVT.

The chain is built from TRBV9 and TRBJ1-2; D gene ambiguous. This CDR3 has 16 amino acids. CDR1 and CDR2 from the germline V gene are SGDLS and YYNGEE. V lost 0 bases, J lost 0 bases, and 12 bases lay in between. CDR3 DNA sequence: TGTGCCAGCAGCGTAGCAAGGACTAAGCCTAACTATGGCTACACCTTC. Its translation is CASSVARTKPNYGYTF. The whole variable domain, remainder taken from reference TRBV9 and TRBJ1-2, is DSGVTQTPKHLITATGQRVTLRCSPRSGDLSVYWYQQSLDQGLQFLIQYYNGEERAKGNILERFSAQQFPDLHSELNLSSLELGDSALYFCASSVARTKPNYGYTFGSGTRLTVV.

This clone was picked up a small number of times. This chain connects TRBV14 to TRBJ1-1; D ambiguous. Germline V gene sequence: CDR1 SGHDN, CDR2 FVKESK. The germline V and J ends were trimmed by 2 bases and 3 bases, with 19 bases remaining between them. The CDR3 is 17 residues long. The DNA for the CDR3 is TGTGCCAGCAGCCAATCCCTAAGGGTCCCTCGGGACACTGAAGCTTTCTTT. Encoded protein: CASSQSLRVPRDTEAFF. The complete variable domain, with remaining parts taken from reference TRBV14 and TRBJ1-1, reads EAGVTQFPSHSVIEKGQTVTLRCDPISGHDNLYWYRRVMGKEIKFLLHFVKESKQDESGMPNNRFLAERTGGTYSTLKVQPAELEDSGVYFCASSQSLRVPRDTEAFFGQGTRLTVV.

V is TRBV19 and J is TRBJ2-7; 7 bases fit TRBD1. From germline, CDR1 is LNHDA and CDR2 SQIVND (reference sequence). The CDR3 spans 14 residues. J lost 4 bases, V lost 4 bases, and 7 bases had no gene match. CDR3 nucleotides: TGTGCCAGTAGTAACCGGGACAGCCTATACGAGCAGTACTTC. Translation: CASSNRDSLYEQYF.